Included here is one T cell receptor (beta chain) sequence, with context. The sample belongs to a study of blood T cell repertoires in COVID-19. CDR3 length: 14 amino acids. V was cut by 5 bases and J by 3 bases, with 14 bases left in between. The germline CDR1 and CDR2 sequences are MNHEY and SVGEGT. The repertoire was sequenced with immunoSEQ multiplex PCR; TCRdb's copy has only in-frame clones and lacks some. The data show about 210,000 clones, roughly 87% seen once. The receptor was derived from a woman aged 55-70 years with COVID-19, enrolled during active disease. The chain links TRBV6-2 or TRBV6-3 to TRBJ2-7, with TRBD1 as a possible D gene (5 bases). Sequenced input: peripheral blood. DNA for the CDR3: TGTGCCAGCAGTAGGGCTCCAGGGCTCTACGAGCAGTACGTC. The encoded protein is CASSRAPGLYEQYV.